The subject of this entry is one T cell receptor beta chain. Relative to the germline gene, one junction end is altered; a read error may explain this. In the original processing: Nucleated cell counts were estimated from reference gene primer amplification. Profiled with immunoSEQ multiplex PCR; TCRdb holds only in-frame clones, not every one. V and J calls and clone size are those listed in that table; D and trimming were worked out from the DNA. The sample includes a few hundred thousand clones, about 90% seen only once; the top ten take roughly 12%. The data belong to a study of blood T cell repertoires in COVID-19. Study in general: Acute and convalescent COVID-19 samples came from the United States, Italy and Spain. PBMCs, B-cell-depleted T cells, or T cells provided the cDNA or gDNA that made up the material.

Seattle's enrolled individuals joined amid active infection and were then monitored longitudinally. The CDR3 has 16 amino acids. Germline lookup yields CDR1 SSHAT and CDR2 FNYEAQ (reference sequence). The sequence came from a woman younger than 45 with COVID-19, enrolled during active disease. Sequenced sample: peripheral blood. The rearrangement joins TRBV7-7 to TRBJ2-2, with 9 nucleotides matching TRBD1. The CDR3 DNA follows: TGTGCTAGCAGCTTGGGACAGGGCGGGAACACCGGGGAGCTGTTTTTT. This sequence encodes CASSLGQGGNTGELFF.